This is a list of T cell receptor beta chains from one sample in a study of early T cells in non-severe SARS-CoV-2 infection. One entry per CDR3 protein, called by TCRdb with MiXCR from the 5' RACE reads. The table shows over 90,000 distinct CDR3 sequences, with about 12% occurring only once. This material consisted of whole blood, taken at baseline. All receptors come from an adult who was a healthcare worker with PCR-confirmed SARS-CoV-2 infection or an uninfected control (not recorded which). The CDR3 runs from the conserved cysteine through the conserved F or W. D genes are given only for firm matches. Clone size appears in some rows only: once, few, many, or a class for an expanded clone.

V gene: TRBV13; J gene: TRBJ1-2; clone size: NA; D gene: NA; CDR3 DNA: TGTGCCAGCAGCACCGGACAGCCTTCGCACTATGGCTACACCTTC; CDR3 protein: CASSTGQPSHYGYTF
V gene: TRBV5-1; J gene: TRBJ2-3; clone size: NA; D gene: NA; CDR3 DNA: TGCGCCAGCAGCTTGGACTTCGCGCCGGGGGATACGCAGTATTTT; CDR3 protein: CASSLDFAPGDTQYF
V gene: TRBV9; J gene: TRBJ2-6; clone size: few; D gene: NA; CDR3 DNA: TGTGCCAGCAGCCCCCAGGTATCTGGGGCCAACGTCCTGACTTTC; CDR3 protein: CASSPQVSGANVLTF
V gene: TRBV18; J gene: TRBJ1-2; clone size: few; D gene: TRBD1; CDR3 DNA: TGTGCCAGCTCACCCGGGACAGGGAAAGTCTATGGCTACACCTTC; CDR3 protein: CASSPGTGKVYGYTF
V gene: TRBV7-8; J gene: TRBJ1-6; clone size: NA; D gene: NA; CDR3 DNA: TGTGCCAGCAGCTACGACCCGACGGGGAGCTCCTATAATTCACCCCTCCACTTT; CDR3 protein: CASSYDPTGSSYNSPLHF
V gene: TRBV19; J gene: TRBJ2-3; clone size: few; D gene: NA; CDR3 DNA: TGTGCCAGCGAGCGGGCCGGCTCAGATACGCAGTATTTT; CDR3 protein: CASERAGSDTQYF
V gene: TRBV29-1; J gene: TRBJ2-5; clone size: few; D gene: NA; CDR3 DNA: TGCAGCGTTGAGGAGACCCAGTACTTC; CDR3 protein: CSVEETQYF
V gene: TRBV6-1; J gene: TRBJ2-7; clone size: many; D gene: TRBD1; CDR3 DNA: TGTGCCAGCAGTGCCAGGTACCCGGGACAGATGTACGAGCAGTACTTC; CDR3 protein: CASSARYPGQMYEQYF
V gene: TRBV7-2; J gene: TRBJ2-3; clone size: many; D gene: NA; CDR3 DNA: TGTGCCAGCAGCTTGTGGGGGGCCACAGATACGCAGTATTTT; CDR3 protein: CASSLWGATDTQYF
V gene: TRBV10-2; J gene: TRBJ2-3; clone size: many; D gene: NA; CDR3 DNA: TGCGCCAGCAGTGAGGCACTAGCATCGTCAGATACGCAGTATTTT; CDR3 protein: CASSEALASSDTQYF
V gene: TRBV14; J gene: TRBJ2-5; clone size: NA; D gene: TRBD2; CDR3 DNA: TGTGCCAGCAGCCAACCCGGGACTAGCCGTTTCCAAGAGACCCAGTACTTC; CDR3 protein: CASSQPGTSRFQETQYF
V gene: TRBV19; J gene: TRBJ2-2; clone size: NA; D gene: NA; CDR3 DNA: TGTGCCAGTAGTACCCTTTTGGGGGCCGGGGAGCTGTTTTTT; CDR3 protein: CASSTLLGAGELFF
V gene: TRBV24-1; J gene: TRBJ2-3; clone size: many; D gene: NA; CDR3 DNA: TGTGCCACCAGGTCGGGGACTAGCACAGATACGCAGTATTTT; CDR3 protein: CATRSGTSTDTQYF
V gene: TRBV5-4; J gene: TRBJ2-7; clone size: NA; D gene: TRBD2; CDR3 DNA: TGTGCCAGCAGCCGTACTAGCGGGGACTCCTACGAGCAGTACTTC; CDR3 protein: CASSRTSGDSYEQYF
V gene: TRBV27; J gene: TRBJ2-1; clone size: many; D gene: NA; CDR3 DNA: TGTGCCAGCCCTCGTAGGGATGAGCAGTTCTTC; CDR3 protein: CASPRRDEQFF
V gene: TRBV6-5; J gene: TRBJ2-7; clone size: NA; D gene: TRBD1; CDR3 DNA: TGTGCCAGCAGCCAGGTGGGACAGGGCTACGAGCAGTACTTC; CDR3 protein: CASSQVGQGYEQYF
V gene: TRBV7-6; J gene: TRBJ2-1; clone size: many; D gene: NA; CDR3 DNA: TGTGCCAGCAGCTTAGCGGTTGGGTACAATGAGCAGTTCTTC; CDR3 protein: CASSLAVGYNEQFF
V gene: TRBV29-1; J gene: TRBJ2-2; clone size: NA; D gene: TRBD2; CDR3 DNA: TGCAGCGTCTTCACTAGCGGGAGGGGGACCGGGGAGCTGTTTTTT; CDR3 protein: CSVFTSGRGTGELFF